This TCR beta chain was recorded in a study of beta chain features in type 1 diabetes (dated by TCRdb to between 2017 and 2018). In terms of the full investigation: Patients and healthy donors did not differ in mean age, gender distribution, total cell number or subset yield. The study compared TCRB repertoires of sorted circulating CD4+ T cell subsets between recently diagnosed type 1 diabetes patients and matched healthy donors. Across all samples, fewer than 130 million sorted cells were examined, and cell number per subset correlated strongly with RNA yield. Naive and central memory subsets were obtained from all 28 donors, but regulatory and stem cell-like memory subsets were isolated from only 8 patients and 8 healthy donors. What the research found in general, with its limitations: Fewer insertions and more nucleotide deletions at VDJ recombination sites were observed in patients with type 1 diabetes, implying thymic rearrangement abnormalities. Naive, central memory and regulatory TCRB repertoires appeared to be more alike among patients than among healthy donors. Because the HLA sub-analyses included only small numbers of individuals, any influence of HLA type on TCRB rearrangement was left unresolved. Shorter templates might be favored by PCR, yet because patient and control samples were amplified and corrected together, any such skew would affect both groups equally. Sequencing cDNA rather than genomic DNA could over-represent highly expressing activated cells, although activation and CD3 levels did not differ between groups. A moderate but significant shortening of TCRB CDR3 length was observed in type 1 diabetes patients in all four CD4+ subsets.

The entire amount of isolated RNA was reverse transcribed using the High Capacity cDNA Reverse Transcription Kit, so the sequenced TCRB transcripts were expressed ones. Deep immunoSEQ sequencing was applied to naive, central memory and regulatory T cell samples, giving an average of around 3.8 million total reads per sample. Sorted cells were lysed in RLT buffer, and RNA was extracted using DNase-treated RNeasy Micro or Mini kits according to cell number. To prevent cross-contamination, each cell subset was processed individually, whereas patient and healthy donor samples were processed jointly. The immunoSEQ multiplex PCR was used to amplify TCRB sequences from cDNA, generating 87-bp fragments that spanned the CDR3 region. Amplicons were sequenced on the Illumina HiSeq platform. The authors' analysis ran thus. Synthetic template baselines were used to correct PCR bias computationally, reads within Hamming distance 2 were collapsed together, and singletons that could not be merged were discarded. Reads were aligned to IMGT to assign V, D and J genes, CDR3 length, and insertions or deletions at six rearrangement sites. Within each subset, clonotype counts were normalized to sorted cell number, after which true diversity and Gini coefficients were computed with the tcR R package. The overlap coefficient, calculated on TCRB nucleotide sequences, was used to measure repertoire sharing. As a proxy for the pre-selection repertoire, out-of-frame TCRB sequences from naive cells were analyzed. TCRdb holds this immuneACCESS table with in-frame rearrangements only. Some clones are missing; in checked studies, unresolved V genes explain under half, and the rest has no known cause. Clone size and the V and J calls come from that table; the DNA yielded D and trimming. This sample has roughly 290,000 clones in its table, and 15% of those were observed once. The ten biggest clones cover 0.015% to 0.017% of the sample.

A single peripheral blood draw of about 116 mL on average was collected from each donor into heparinised tubes. A BD FACSAria II was used to sort naive, central memory, regulatory and stem cell-like memory CD4+ T cells with a panel that included CD45RO, CCR7, CD25, CD127, CD95 and CD27. Every sorted population had a purity above 95%. PBMCs were isolated right away by Lymphoprep density gradient centrifugation and were stained directly, without culture. So that batch effects would be minimized, each experiment stained and sorted samples in pairs, pairing one healthy donor with one patient. A note on this clone: The specificity of this receptor is unknown. The sample holds no much larger clone one base away, and base qualities are not on file.

Sequencing input: naive CD4+ T cells from blood. The cell subset or site label, read with the paper, signifies: true naive CD4+ T cells. The origin of this receptor is a man aged 18 to 29 with type 1 diabetes.

The nucleotides read TGTGCCAGCAGGCCCGAGATAGATACGCAGTATTTT. It is translated as CASRPEIDTQYF. The receptor chain draws on TRBV2 and TRBJ2-3, with no confident D gene call. The germline V gene provides CDR1 SNHLY and CDR2 FYNNEI. V and J are truncated by 6 bases and 5 bases respectively, leaving an intervening sequence of 9 bases. Counted from cysteine to phenylalanine, this CDR3 has 12 amino acids. Of all the DNA, just the CDR3 is kept, 36 bases in frame from base 1.